This T cell receptor beta chain was observed in a study of T cell responses to AZD1222 COVID-19 vaccine. Across the study: The analysis combined second doses at about 4 or about 12 weeks.

About this clone itself: Its antigen is currently unknown.

Method: immunoSEQ multiplex PCR; TCRdb's copy keeps in-frame clones and lacks some. The data contain approximately 110,000 clones, 80% to 85% of them singletons. Germline loops: CDR1 SGDLS, CDR2 YYNGEE. The CDR3 sequence is 14 residues long. Trimming cost V 0 bases and J 3 bases, with 6 bases left between them. Whole-study findings and limits: Seropositivity was recorded at baseline in only six AZD1222 recipients. White British donors predominated, females outnumbered males, and clonal diversity was possibly underestimated. Regions left unmutated in variants are reportedly the target of nearly half of spike-specific TCRs.

Material: peripheral blood, obtained on day 0 of AZD1222 vaccination. The source is an adult in good health. The chain uses TRBV9 and TRBJ2-2, with unresolved D. The CDR3 is CASSVDRYTGELFF. CDR3 coding DNA: TGTGCCAGCAGCGTAGACAGATACACCGGGGAGCTGTTTTTT. Full variable domain (missing parts from reference TRBV9 and TRBJ2-2): DSGVTQTPKHLITATGQRVTLRCSPRSGDLSVYWYQQSLDQGLQFLIQYYNGEERAKGNILERFSAQQFPDLHSELNLSSLELGDSALYFCASSVDRYTGELFFGEGSRLTVL.